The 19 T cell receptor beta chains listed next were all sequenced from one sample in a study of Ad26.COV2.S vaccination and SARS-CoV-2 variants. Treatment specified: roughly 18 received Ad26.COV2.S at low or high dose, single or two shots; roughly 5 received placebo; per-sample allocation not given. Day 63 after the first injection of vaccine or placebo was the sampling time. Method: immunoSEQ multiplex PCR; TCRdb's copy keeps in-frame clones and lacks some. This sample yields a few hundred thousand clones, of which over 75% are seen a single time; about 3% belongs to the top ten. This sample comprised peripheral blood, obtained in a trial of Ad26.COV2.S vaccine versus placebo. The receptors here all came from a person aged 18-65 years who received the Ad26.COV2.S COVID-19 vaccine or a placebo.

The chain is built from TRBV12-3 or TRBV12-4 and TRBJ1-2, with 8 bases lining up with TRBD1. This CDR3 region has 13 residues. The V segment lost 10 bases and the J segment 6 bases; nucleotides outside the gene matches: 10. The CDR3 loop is CATSLQGVHGYTF. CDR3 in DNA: TGTGCCACCTCGCTACAGGGGGTACATGGCTACACCTTC.

CDR3 sequence (DNA): TGTGCCAGCAGCTTCTCGGGGGGCGAAGCCTACGAGCAGTACTTC. Protein sequence: CASSFSGGEAYEQYF. The V gene is TRBV13, the J gene TRBJ2-7; D may be TRBD2 (7 bases). CDR1 is PRHDT, CDR2 FYEKMQ, per germline (reference sequence). The V and J ends lost 3 bases and 2 bases respectively, with 14 bases between them. The CDR3 extends over 15 amino acids.

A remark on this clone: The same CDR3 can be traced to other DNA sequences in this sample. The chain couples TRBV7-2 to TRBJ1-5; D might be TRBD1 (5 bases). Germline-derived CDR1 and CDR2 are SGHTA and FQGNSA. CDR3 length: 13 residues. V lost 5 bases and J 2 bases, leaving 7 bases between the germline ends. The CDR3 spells CASSIRGNQPQHF. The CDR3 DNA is TGTGCCAGCAGCATCAGGGGCAATCAGCCCCAGCATTTT.

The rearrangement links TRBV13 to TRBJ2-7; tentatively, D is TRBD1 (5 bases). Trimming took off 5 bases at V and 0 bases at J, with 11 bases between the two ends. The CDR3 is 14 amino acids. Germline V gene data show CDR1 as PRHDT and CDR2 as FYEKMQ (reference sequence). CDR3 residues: CASSEIGASYEQYF. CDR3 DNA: TGTGCCAGCAGCGAAATAGGGGCCTCCTACGAGCAGTACTTC.

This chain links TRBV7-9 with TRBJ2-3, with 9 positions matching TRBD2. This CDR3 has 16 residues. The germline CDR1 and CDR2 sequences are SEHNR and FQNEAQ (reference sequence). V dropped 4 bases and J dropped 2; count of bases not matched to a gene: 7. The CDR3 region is CASSSGPSGATDTQYF. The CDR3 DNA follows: TGTGCCAGCAGCTCGGGTCCTAGCGGGGCCACAGATACGCAGTATTTT.

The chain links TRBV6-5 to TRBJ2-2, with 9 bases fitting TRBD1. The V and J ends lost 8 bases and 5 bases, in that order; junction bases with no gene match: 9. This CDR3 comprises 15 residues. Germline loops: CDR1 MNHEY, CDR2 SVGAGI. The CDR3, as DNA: TGTGCCAGCCTGGGGGACAGGGTAGATACCGGGGAGCTGTTTTTT. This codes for CASLGDRVDTGELFF.

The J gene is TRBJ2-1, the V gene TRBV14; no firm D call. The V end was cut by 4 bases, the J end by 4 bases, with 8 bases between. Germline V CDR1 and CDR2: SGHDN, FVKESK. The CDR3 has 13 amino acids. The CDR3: CASSPDGYNEQFF. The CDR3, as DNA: TGTGCCAGCAGCCCGGACGGGTACAATGAGCAGTTCTTC.

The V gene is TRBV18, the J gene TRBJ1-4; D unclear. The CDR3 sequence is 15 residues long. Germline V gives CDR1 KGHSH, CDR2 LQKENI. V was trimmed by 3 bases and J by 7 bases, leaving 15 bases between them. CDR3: CASSPTASKSEKLFF. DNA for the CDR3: TGTGCCAGCTCACCCACAGCATCCAAGTCTGAAAAACTGTTTTTT.

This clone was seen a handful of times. The CDR3 DNA follows: TGTGCCAGCAGTGAAGGGGGCAGGGGCTATGGCTACACCTTC. The encoded protein is CASSEGGRGYGYTF. The chain recombines TRBV6-1 with TRBJ1-2; D might be TRBD1 (6 bases). V was trimmed by 1 base and J by 4 bases, leaving 10 bases between them. The CDR3 length is 14 residues. The germline gives CDR1 MNHNS, CDR2 SASEGT.

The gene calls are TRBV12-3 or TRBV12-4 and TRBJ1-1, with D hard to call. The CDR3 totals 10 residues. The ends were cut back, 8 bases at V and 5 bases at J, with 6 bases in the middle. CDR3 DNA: TGTGCCAGCCGGAGGACTGAAGCTTTCTTT. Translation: CASRRTEAFF.

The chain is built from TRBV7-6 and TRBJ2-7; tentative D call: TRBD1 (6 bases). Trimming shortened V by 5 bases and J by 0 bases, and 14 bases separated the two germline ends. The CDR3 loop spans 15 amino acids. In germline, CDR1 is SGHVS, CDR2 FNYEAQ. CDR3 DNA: TGTGCCAGCAGCCCCGACAGGTCCGTCTCCTACGAGCAGTACTTC. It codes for CASSPDRSVSYEQYF. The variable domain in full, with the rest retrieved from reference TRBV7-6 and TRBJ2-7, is GAGVSQSPRYKVTKRGQDVALRCDPISGHVSLYWYRQALGQGPEFLTYFNYEAQQDKSGLPNDRFSAERPEGSISTLTIQRTEQRDSAMYRCASSPDRSVSYEQYFGPGTRLTVT.

Written as DNA, the CDR3 is TGTGCCAGCAGTGAAAAGGGGGGCGTTGCTAATGAAAAACTGTTTTTT. Translating it yields CASSEKGGVANEKLFF. This sequence joins TRBV2 and TRBJ1-4; possibly TRBD1 for D (6 bases). Trimming left V 2 bases short and J 3 bases short, with 13 bases between. The length of the CDR3 is 16 residues. Germline-derived CDR1 and CDR2 are SNHLY and FYNNEI. Full variable domain (missing parts from reference TRBV2 and TRBJ1-4): EPEVTQTPSHQVTQMGQEVILRCVPISNHLYFYWYRQILGQKVEFLVSFYNNEISEKSEIFDDQFSVERPDGSNFTLKIRSTKLEDSAMYFCASSEKGGVANEKLFFGSGTQLSVL.

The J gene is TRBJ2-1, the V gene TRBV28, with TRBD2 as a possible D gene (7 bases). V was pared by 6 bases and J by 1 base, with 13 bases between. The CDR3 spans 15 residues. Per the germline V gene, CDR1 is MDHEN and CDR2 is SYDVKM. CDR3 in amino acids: CASRLGGLSYNEQFF. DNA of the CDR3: TGTGCCAGCAGGCTCGGGGGGCTTTCCTACAATGAGCAGTTCTTC.

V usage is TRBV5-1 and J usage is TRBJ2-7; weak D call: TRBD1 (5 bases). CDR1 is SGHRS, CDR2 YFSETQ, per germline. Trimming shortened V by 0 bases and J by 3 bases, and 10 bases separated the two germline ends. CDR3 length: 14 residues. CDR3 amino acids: CASSLEDIHYEQYF. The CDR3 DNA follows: TGCGCCAGCAGCTTGGAGGACATCCACTACGAGCAGTACTTC.

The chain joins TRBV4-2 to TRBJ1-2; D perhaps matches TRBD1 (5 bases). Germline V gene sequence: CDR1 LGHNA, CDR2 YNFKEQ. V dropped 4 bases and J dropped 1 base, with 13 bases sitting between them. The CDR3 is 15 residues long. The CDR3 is CASSRGTPDNYGYTF. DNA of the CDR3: TGTGCCAGCAGCCGGGGGACTCCTGATAACTATGGCTACACCTTC.

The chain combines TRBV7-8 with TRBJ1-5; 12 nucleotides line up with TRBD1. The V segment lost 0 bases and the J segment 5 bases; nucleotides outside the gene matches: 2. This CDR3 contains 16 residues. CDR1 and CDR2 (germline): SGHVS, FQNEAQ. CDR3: CASSLAGQGAHQPQHF. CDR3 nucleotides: TGTGCCAGCAGCTTAGCGGGACAGGGGGCGCATCAGCCCCAGCATTTT.

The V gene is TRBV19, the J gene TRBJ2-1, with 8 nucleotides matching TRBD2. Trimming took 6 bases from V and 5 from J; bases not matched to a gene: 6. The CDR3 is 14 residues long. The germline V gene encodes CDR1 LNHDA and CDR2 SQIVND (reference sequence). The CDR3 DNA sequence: TGTGCCAGTAGCCCGGGACTAGGGAACAATGAGCAGTTCTTC. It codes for CASSPGLGNNEQFF.

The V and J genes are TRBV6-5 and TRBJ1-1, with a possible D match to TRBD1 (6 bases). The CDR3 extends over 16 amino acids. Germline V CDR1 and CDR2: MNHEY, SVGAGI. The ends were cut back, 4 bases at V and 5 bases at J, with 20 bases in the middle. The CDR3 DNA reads TGTGCCAGCAGTTCCCGTGCAACGATCAGGGGTACTGAAGCTTTCTTT. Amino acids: CASSSRATIRGTEAFF.

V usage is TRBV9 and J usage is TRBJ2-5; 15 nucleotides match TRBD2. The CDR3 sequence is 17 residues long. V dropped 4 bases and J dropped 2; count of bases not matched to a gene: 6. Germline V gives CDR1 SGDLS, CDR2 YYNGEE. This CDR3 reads CASSLGLAGGRQETQYF. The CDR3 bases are TGTGCCAGCAGCCTCGGACTAGCGGGGGGGCGGCAAGAGACCCAGTACTTC.